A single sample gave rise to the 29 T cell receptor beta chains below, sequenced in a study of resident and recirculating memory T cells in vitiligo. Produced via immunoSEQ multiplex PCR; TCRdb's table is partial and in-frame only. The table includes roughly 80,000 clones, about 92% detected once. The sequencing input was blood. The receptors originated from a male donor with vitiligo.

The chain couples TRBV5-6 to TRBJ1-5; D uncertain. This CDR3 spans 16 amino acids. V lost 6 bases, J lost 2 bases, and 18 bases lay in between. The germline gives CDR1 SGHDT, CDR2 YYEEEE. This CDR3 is CASTTSNLGGNQPQHF. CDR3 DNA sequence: TGTGCCAGCACCACCTCGAATCTCGGGGGCAATCAGCCCCAGCATTTT.

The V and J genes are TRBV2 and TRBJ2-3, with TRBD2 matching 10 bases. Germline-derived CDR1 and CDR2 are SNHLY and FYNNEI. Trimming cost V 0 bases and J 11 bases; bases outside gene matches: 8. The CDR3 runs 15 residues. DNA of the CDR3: TGTGCCAGCAGTGAAGCGCAGGCTAGCGGGAGTAGGCAGTATTTT. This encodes CASSEAQASGSRQYF. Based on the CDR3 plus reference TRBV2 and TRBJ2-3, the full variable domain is EPEVTQTPSHQVTQMGQEVILRCVPISNHLYFYWYRQILGQKVEFLVSFYNNEISEKSEIFDDQFSVERPDGSNFTLKIRSTKLEDSAMYFCASSEAQASGSRQYFGPGTRLTVL.

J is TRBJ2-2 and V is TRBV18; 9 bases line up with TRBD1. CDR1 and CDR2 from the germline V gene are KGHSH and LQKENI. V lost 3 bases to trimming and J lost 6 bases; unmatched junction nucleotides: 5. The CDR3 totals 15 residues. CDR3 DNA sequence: TGTGCCAGCTCACCTACCTGGACAGGGGCCGGGGAGCTGTTTTTT. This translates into CASSPTWTGAGELFF. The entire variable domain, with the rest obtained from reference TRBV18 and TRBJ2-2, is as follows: NAGVMQNPRHLVRRRGQEARLRCSPMKGHSHVYWYRQLPEEGLKFMVYLQKENIIDESGMPKERFSAEFPKEGPSILRIQQVVRGDSAAYFCASSPTWTGAGELFFGEGSRLTVL.

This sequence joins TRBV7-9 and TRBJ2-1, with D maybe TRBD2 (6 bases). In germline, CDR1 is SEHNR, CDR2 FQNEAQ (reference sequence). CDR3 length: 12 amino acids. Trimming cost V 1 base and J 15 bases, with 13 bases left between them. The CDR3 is CASSLGGDSAFF. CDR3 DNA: TGTGCCAGCAGCTTAGGGGGGGATTCGGCGTTCTTC.

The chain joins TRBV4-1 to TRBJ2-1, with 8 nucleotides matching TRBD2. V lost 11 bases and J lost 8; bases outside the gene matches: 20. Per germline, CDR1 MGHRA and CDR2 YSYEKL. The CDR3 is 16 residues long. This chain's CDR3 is CASRGLATWGGHEQFF. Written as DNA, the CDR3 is TGCGCCTCCCGAGGACTAGCCACATGGGGGGGCCATGAGCAGTTCTTC.

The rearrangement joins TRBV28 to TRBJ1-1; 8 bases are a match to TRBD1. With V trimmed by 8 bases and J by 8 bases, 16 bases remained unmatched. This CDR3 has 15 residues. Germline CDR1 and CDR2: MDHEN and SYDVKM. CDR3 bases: TGTGCCAGCTTCAATCCCTTTCAGGGGGCTTGGGAAGCTTTCTTT. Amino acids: CASFNPFQGAWEAFF.

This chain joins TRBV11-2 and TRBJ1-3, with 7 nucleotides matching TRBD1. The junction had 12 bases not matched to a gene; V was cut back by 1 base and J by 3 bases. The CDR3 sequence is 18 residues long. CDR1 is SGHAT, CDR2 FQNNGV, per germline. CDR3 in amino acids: CASSLGPLTGIYGNTIYF. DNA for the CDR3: TGTGCCAGCAGCTTAGGGCCCCTGACAGGGATTTATGGAAACACCATATATTTT.

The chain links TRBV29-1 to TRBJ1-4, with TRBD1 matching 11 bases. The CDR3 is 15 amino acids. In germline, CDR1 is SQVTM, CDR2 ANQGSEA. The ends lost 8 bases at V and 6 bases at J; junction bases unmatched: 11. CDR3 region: CSYGQGASSDEKLFF. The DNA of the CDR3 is TGCAGCTACGGACAGGGGGCGAGTTCTGATGAAAAACTGTTTTTT.

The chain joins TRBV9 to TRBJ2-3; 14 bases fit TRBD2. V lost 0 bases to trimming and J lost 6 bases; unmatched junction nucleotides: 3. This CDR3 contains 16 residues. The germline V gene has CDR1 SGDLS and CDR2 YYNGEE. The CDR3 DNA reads TGTGCCAGCAGCGTAGGGGGACTAGCGGGAGCTGATACGCAGTATTTT. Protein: CASSVGGLAGADTQYF.

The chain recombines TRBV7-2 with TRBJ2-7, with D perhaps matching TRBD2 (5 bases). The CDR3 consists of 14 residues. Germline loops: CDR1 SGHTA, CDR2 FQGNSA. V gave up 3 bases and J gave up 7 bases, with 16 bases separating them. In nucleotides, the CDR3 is TGTGCCAGCAGCTTCTCAGAGGGCCCGGGGGAGCAGTACTTC. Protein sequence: CASSFSEGPGEQYF.

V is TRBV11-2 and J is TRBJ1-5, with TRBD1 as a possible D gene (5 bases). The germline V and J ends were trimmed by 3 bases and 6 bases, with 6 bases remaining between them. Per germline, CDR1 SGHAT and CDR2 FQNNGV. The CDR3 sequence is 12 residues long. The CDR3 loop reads CASSLGGQPQHF. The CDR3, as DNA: TGTGCCAGCAGCTTGGGGGGTCAGCCCCAGCATTTT.

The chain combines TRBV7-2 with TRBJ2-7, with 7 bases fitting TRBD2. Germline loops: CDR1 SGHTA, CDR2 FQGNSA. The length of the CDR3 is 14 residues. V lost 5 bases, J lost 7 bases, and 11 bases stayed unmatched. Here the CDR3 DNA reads TGTGCCAGCAGCCCGGTCGGCGGGAGAAGGGAGCAGTACTTC. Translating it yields CASSPVGGRREQYF. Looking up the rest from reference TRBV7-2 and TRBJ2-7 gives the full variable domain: GAGVSQSPSNKVTEKGKDVELRCDPISGHTALYWYRQSLGQGLEFLIYFQGNSAPDKSGLPSDRFSAERTGGSVSTLTIQRTQQEDSAVYLCASSPVGGRREQYFGPGTRLTVT.

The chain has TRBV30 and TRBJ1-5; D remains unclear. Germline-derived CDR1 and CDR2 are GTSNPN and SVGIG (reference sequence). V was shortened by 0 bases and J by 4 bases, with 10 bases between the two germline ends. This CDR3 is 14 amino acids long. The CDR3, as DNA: TGTGCCTGGAGTGTATCGGGGATGAATCAGCCCCAGCATTTT. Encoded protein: CAWSVSGMNQPQHF.

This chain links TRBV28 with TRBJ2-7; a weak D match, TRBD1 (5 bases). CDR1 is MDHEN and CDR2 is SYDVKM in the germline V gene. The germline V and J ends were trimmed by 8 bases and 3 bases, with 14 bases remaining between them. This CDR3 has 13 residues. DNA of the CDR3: TGTGCCAGCGGACCCGCAGGGCGCTACGAGCAGTACTTC. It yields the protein CASGPAGRYEQYF.

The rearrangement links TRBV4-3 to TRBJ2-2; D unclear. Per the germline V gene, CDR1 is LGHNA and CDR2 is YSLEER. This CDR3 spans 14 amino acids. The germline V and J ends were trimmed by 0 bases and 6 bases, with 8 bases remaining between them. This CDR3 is CASSQDVKPGELFF. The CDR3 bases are TGCGCCAGCAGCCAAGATGTTAAGCCCGGGGAGCTGTTTTTT.

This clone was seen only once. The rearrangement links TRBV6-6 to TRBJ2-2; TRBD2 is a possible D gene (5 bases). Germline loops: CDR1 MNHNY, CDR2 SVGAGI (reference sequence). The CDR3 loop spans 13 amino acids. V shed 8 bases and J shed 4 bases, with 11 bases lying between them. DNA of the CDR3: TGTGCCAGCGCGAGGGAAGTCACCGGGGAGCTGTTTTTT. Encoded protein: CASAREVTGELFF.

CDR3 DNA sequence: TGTGCCAGCAGCACTAGCGGAGCCCCCTACGAGCAGTACTTC. Protein: CASSTSGAPYEQYF. The chain carries TRBV11-3 and TRBJ2-7, with 8 bases lining up with TRBD2. Germline assignment: CDR1 SGHNT and CDR2 YENEEA. The CDR3 loop spans 14 amino acids. Trimming removed 5 bases from V and 2 bases from J; junction bases left unmatched: 5.

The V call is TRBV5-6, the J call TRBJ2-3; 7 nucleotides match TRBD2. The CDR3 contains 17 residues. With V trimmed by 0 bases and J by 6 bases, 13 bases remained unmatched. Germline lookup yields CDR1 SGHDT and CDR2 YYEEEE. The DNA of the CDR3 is TGTGCCAGCAGCTTGGCCATGCTAGCTGAACTAGCGGATACGCAGTATTTT. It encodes CASSLAMLAELADTQYF.

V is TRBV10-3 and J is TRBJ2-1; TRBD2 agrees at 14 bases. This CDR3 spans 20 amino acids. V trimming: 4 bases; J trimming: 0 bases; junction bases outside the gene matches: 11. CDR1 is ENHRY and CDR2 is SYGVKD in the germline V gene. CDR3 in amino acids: CAISGPGLAGDRSSYNEQFF. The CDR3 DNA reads TGTGCCATCAGTGGACCGGGACTAGCGGGGGACCGAAGCTCCTACAATGAGCAGTTCTTC.

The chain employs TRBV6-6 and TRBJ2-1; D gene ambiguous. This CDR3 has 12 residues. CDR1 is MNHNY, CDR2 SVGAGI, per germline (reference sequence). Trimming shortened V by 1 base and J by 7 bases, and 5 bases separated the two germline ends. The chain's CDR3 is CASSYYQNEQFF. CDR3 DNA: TGTGCCAGCAGTTACTATCAGAATGAGCAGTTCTTC.

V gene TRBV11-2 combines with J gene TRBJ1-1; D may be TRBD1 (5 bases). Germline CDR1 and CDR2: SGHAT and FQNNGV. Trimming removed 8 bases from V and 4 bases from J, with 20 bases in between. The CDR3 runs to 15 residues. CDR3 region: CASRPATALGTEAFF. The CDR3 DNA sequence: TGTGCCAGCCGGCCTGCGACAGCTTTAGGCACTGAAGCTTTCTTT.

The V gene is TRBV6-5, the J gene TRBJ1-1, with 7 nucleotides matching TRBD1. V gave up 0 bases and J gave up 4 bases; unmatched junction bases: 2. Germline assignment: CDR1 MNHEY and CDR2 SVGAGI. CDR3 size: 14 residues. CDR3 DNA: TGTGCCAGCAGTTACTCAGGGGGCGGCACTGAAGCTTTCTTT. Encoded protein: CASSYSGGGTEAFF.

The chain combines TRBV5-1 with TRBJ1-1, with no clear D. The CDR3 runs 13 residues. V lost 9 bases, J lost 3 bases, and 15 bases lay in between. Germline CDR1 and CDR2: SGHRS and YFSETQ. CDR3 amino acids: CATNGLVDTEAFF. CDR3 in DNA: TGCGCCACTAATGGGCTGGTGGACACTGAAGCTTTCTTT.

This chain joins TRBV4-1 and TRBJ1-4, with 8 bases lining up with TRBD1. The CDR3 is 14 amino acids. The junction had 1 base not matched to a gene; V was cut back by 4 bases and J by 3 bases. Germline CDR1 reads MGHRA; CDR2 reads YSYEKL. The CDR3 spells CASSLGQANEKLFF. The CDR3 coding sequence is TGCGCCAGCAGCCTGGGACAGGCTAATGAAAAACTGTTTTTT.

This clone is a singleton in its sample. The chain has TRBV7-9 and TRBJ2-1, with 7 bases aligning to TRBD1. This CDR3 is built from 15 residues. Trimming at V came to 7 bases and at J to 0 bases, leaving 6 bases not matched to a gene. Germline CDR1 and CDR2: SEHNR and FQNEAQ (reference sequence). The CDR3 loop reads CASIEGAASYNEQFF. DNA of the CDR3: TGTGCCAGCATCGAGGGGGCTGCCTCCTACAATGAGCAGTTCTTC.

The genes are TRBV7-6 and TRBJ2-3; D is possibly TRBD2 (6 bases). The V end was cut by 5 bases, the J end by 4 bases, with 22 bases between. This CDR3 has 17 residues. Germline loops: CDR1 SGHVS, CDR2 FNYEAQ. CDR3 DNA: TGTGCCAGCAGCCCCTTTCCCCCGAGGCGGAGGGCAGATACGCAGTATTTT. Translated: CASSPFPPRRRADTQYF.

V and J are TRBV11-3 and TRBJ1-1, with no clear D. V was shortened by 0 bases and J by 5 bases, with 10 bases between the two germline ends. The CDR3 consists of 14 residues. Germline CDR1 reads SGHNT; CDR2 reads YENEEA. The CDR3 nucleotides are TGTGCCAGCAGCTTAGAGATACCGGGAACTGAAGCTTTCTTT. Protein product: CASSLEIPGTEAFF.

The CDR3 DNA sequence: TGTGCCAGCAGCAAAGAGCGGACAGGGGGCGTGTGGAATGAGCAGTTCTTC. Protein sequence: CASSKERTGGVWNEQFF. The rearrangement uses TRBV21-1 and TRBJ2-1; TRBD1, as called in the table, went unchecked against the DNA. TRBV21-1 corresponds to a pseudogene. The CDR3 loop spans 17 amino acids.

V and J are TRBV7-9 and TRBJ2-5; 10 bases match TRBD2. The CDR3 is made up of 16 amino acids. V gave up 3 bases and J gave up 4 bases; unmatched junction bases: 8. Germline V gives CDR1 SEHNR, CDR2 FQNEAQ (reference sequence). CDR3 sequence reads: CASSFASGSRRETQYF. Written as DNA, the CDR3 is TGTGCCAGCAGCTTCGCTAGCGGGAGCCGGCGAGAGACCCAGTACTTC.